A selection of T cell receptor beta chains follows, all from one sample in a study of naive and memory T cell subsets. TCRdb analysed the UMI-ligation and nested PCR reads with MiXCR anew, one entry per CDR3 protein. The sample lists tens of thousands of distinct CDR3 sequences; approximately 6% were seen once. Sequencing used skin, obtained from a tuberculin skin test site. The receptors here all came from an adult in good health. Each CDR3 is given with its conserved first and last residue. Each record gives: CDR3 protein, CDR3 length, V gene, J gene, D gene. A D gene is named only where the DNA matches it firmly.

CDR3 protein: CASSAPRDSNTEAFF
CDR3 length: 15
V gene: TRBV28
J gene: TRBJ1-1
D gene: NA

CDR3 protein: CASSPEGGTHGRAKNIQYF
CDR3 length: 19
V gene: TRBV4-1
J gene: TRBJ2-4
D gene: NA

CDR3 protein: CASSELGGNTEAFF
CDR3 length: 14
V gene: TRBV25-1
J gene: TRBJ1-1
D gene: NA

CDR3 protein: CASSQYNRGTEAFF
CDR3 length: 14
V gene: TRBV14
J gene: TRBJ1-1
D gene: TRBD1

CDR3 protein: CASPQPGGKDNEQFF
CDR3 length: 15
V gene: TRBV7-9
J gene: TRBJ2-1
D gene: TRBD2

CDR3 protein: CASSPWFGQYF
CDR3 length: 11
V gene: TRBV6-2/TRBV6-3
J gene: TRBJ2-7
D gene: NA

CDR3 protein: CASSEALGARADTEAFF
CDR3 length: 17
V gene: TRBV6-1
J gene: TRBJ1-1
D gene: NA

CDR3 protein: CSARARLAAYEQYF
CDR3 length: 14
V gene: TRBV20-1
J gene: TRBJ2-7
D gene: TRBD2

CDR3 protein: CASSPNLDNEQFF
CDR3 length: 13
V gene: TRBV18
J gene: TRBJ2-1
D gene: NA

CDR3 protein: CASSPTHNGSPLHF
CDR3 length: 14
V gene: TRBV28
J gene: TRBJ1-6
D gene: NA

CDR3 protein: CASSQGDRSTNEKLFF
CDR3 length: 16
V gene: TRBV4-3
J gene: TRBJ1-4
D gene: TRBD1

CDR3 protein: CASSLADRGLNEQFF
CDR3 length: 15
V gene: TRBV7-9
J gene: TRBJ2-1
D gene: NA

CDR3 protein: CASSPRRGSYEQYF
CDR3 length: 14
V gene: TRBV6-2/TRBV6-3
J gene: TRBJ2-7
D gene: NA

CDR3 protein: CASSYSSVEPQHF
CDR3 length: 13
V gene: TRBV6-6
J gene: TRBJ1-5
D gene: NA

CDR3 protein: CASSMARPVKYTYNEQFF
CDR3 length: 18
V gene: TRBV19
J gene: TRBJ2-1
D gene: NA

CDR3 protein: CASSFQGANTEAFF
CDR3 length: 14
V gene: TRBV12-3/TRBV12-4
J gene: TRBJ1-1
D gene: NA

CDR3 protein: CASSTGQATDTQYF
CDR3 length: 14
V gene: TRBV7-3
J gene: TRBJ2-3
D gene: NA

CDR3 protein: CASSQEVAGTSYEQYF
CDR3 length: 16
V gene: TRBV4-3
J gene: TRBJ2-7
D gene: TRBD2

CDR3 protein: CASSLETAGASGELFF
CDR3 length: 16
V gene: TRBV11-2
J gene: TRBJ2-2
D gene: TRBD2

CDR3 protein: CASSLEGVKQYF
CDR3 length: 12
V gene: TRBV5-1
J gene: TRBJ2-7
D gene: NA

CDR3 protein: CASRIDEIMGTEAFF
CDR3 length: 15
V gene: TRBV6-5
J gene: TRBJ1-1
D gene: NA

CDR3 protein: CASSLASGRETGELFF
CDR3 length: 16
V gene: TRBV7-8
J gene: TRBJ2-2
D gene: TRBD2

CDR3 protein: CASSADNWKTEAFF
CDR3 length: 14
V gene: TRBV7-9
J gene: TRBJ1-1
D gene: NA

CDR3 protein: CASSYRSGSSYNEQFF
CDR3 length: 16
V gene: TRBV6-5
J gene: TRBJ2-1
D gene: NA

CDR3 protein: CASSFREGKNTEAFF
CDR3 length: 15
V gene: TRBV7-2
J gene: TRBJ1-1
D gene: NA

CDR3 protein: CASSSDSSYEQYF
CDR3 length: 13
V gene: TRBV7-2
J gene: TRBJ2-7
D gene: NA

CDR3 protein: CATTIIQGKETQYF
CDR3 length: 14
V gene: TRBV9
J gene: TRBJ2-5
D gene: TRBD1

CDR3 protein: CASSPRLNTEAFF
CDR3 length: 13
V gene: TRBV3-1
J gene: TRBJ1-1
D gene: NA

CDR3 protein: CASSLAQGSEAFF
CDR3 length: 13
V gene: TRBV12-3/TRBV12-4
J gene: TRBJ1-1
D gene: NA